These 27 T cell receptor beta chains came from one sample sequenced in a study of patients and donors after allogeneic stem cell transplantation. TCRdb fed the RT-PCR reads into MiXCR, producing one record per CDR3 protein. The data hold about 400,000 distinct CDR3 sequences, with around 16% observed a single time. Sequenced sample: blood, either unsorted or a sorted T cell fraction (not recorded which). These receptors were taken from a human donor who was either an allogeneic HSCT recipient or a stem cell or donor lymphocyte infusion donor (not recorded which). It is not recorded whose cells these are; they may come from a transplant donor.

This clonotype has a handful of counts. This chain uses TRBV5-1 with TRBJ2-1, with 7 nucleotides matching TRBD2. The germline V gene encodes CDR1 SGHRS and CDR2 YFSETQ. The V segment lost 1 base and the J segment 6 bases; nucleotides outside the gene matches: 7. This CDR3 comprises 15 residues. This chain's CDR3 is CASSLTAGKPNEQFF. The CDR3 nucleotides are TGCGCCAGCAGCTTGACAGCGGGAAAGCCCAATGAGCAGTTCTTC.

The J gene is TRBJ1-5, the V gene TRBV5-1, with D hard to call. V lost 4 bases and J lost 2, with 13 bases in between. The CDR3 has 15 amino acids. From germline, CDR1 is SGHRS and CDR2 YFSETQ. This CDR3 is CASSLAGEGNQPQHF. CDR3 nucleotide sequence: TGCGCCAGCAGCCTGGCCGGGGAGGGCAATCAGCCCCAGCATTTT.

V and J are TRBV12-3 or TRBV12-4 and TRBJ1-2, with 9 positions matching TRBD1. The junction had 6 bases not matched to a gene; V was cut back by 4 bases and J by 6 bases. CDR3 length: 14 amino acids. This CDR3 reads CASSSGTGRNGYTF. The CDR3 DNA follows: TGTGCCAGCAGTTCTGGGACAGGGAGGAATGGCTACACCTTC.

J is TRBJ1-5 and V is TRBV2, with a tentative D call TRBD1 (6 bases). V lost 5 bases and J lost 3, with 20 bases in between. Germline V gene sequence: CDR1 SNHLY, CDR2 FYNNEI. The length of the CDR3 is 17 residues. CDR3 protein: CASSRLGGGGPNQPQHF. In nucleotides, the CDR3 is TGTGCCAGCAGTCGACTGGGGGGCGGTGGACCCAATCAGCCCCAGCATTTT. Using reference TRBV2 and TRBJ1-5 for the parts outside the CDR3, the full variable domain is EPEVTQTPSHQVTQMGQEVILRCVPISNHLYFYWYRQILGQKVEFLVSFYNNEISEKSEIFDDQFSVERPDGSNFTLKIRSTKLEDSAMYFCASSRLGGGGPNQPQHFGDGTRLSIL.

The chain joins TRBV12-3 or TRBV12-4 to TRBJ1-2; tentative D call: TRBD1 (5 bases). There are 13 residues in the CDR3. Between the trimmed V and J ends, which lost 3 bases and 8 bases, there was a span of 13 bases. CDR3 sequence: CASSLGTIRGYTF. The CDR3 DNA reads TGTGCCAGCAGTTTGGGGACCATTCGAGGCTACACCTTC.

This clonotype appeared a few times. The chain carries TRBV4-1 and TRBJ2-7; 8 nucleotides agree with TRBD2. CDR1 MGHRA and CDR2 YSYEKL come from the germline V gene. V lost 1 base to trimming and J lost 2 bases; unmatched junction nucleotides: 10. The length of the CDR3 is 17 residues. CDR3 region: CASSQAMTIAGPYEQYF. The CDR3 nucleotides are TGCGCCAGCAGCCAAGCCATGACTATAGCGGGACCCTACGAGCAGTACTTC.

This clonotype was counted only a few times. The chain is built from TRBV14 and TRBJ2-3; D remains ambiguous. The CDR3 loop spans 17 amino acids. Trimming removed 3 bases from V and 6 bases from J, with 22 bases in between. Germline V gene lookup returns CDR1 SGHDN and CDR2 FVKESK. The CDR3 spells CASSHRKVGWDLDTQYF. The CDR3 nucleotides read TGTGCCAGCAGCCACAGGAAGGTCGGGTGGGATCTTGATACGCAGTATTTT.

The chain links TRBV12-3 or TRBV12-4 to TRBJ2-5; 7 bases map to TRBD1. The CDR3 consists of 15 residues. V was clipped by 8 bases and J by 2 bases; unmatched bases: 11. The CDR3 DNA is TGTGCCAGCGCCGCCCGATGGGGACAGCAAGAGACCCAGTACTTC. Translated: CASAARWGQQETQYF.

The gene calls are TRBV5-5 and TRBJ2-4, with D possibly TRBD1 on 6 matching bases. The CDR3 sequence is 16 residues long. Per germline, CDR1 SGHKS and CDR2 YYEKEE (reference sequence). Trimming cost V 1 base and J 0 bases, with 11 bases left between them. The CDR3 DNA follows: TGTGCCAGCAGCTTGAAAAAGGGACAAGCCAAAAACATTCAGTACTTC. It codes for CASSLKKGQAKNIQYF.

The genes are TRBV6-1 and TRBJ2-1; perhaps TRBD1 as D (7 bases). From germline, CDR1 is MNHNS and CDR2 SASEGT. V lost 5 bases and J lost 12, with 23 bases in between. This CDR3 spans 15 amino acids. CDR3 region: CASSPPGLDSGGQFF. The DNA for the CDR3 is TGTGCCAGCAGTCCCCCGGGACTCGACTCAGGGGGGCAGTTCTTC.

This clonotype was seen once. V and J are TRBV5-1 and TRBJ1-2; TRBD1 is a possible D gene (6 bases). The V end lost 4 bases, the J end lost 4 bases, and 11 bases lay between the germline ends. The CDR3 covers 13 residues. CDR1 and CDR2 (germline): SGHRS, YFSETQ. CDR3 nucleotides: TGCGCCAGCAGCCAACAGGGCGGCTATGGCTACACCTTC. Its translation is CASSQQGGYGYTF.

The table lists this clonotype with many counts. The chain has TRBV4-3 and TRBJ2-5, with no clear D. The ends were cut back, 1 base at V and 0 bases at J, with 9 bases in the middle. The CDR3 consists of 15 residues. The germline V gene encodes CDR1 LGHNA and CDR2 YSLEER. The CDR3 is CASSQGTWYQETQYF. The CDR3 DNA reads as TGCGCCAGCAGCCAAGGCACTTGGTACCAAGAGACCCAGTACTTC.

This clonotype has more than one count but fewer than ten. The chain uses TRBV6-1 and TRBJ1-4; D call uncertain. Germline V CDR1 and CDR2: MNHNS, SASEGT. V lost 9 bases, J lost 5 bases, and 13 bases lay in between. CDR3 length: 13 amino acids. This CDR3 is CASREVGNEKLFF. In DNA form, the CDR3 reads TGTGCCAGTCGGGAGGTAGGGAATGAAAAACTGTTTTTT.

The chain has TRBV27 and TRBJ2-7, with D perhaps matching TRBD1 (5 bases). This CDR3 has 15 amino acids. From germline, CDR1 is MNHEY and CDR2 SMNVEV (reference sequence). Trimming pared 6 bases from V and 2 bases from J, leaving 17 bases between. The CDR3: CASSLVAGQPYEQYF. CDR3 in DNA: TGTGCCAGCAGCTTAGTGGCAGGGCAACCCTACGAGCAGTACTTC.

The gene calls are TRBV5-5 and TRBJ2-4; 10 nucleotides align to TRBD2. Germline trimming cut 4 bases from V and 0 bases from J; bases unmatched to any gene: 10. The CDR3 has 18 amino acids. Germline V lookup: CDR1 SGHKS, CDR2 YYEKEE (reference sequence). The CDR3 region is CASSLASGRALAKNIQYF. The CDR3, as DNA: TGTGCCAGCAGCCTTGCGAGCGGGAGGGCCCTAGCCAAAAACATTCAGTACTTC. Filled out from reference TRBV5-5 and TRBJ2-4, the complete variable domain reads DAGVTQSPTHLIKTRGQQVTLRCSPISGHKSVSWYQQVLGQGPQFIFQYYEKEERGRGNFPDRFSARQFPNYSSELNVNALLLGDSALYLCASSLASGRALAKNIQYFGAGTRLSVL.

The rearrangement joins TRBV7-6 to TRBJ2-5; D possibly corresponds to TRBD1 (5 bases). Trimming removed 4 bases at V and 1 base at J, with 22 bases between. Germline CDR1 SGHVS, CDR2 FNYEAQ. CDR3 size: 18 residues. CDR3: CASSSSPLKGITQETQYF. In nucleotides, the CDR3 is TGTGCCAGCAGCTCAAGTCCCCTCAAGGGGATTACCCAAGAGACCCAGTACTTC. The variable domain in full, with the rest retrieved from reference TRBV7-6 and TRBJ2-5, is GAGVSQSPRYKVTKRGQDVALRCDPISGHVSLYWYRQALGQGPEFLTYFNYEAQQDKSGLPNDRFSAERPEGSISTLTIQRTEQRDSAMYRCASSSSPLKGITQETQYFGPGTRLLVL.

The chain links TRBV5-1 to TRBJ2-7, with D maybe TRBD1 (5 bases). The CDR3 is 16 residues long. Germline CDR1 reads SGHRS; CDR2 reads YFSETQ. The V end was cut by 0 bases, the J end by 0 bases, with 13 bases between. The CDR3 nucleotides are TGCGCCAGCAGCTTGGGGACATTTAAAAGCTCCTACGAGCAGTACTTC. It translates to CASSLGTFKSSYEQYF.

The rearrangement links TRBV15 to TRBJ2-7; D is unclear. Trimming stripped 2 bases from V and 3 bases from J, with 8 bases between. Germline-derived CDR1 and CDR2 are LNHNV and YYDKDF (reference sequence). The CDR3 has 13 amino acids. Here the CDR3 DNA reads TGTGCCACCAGCAGACGACAAGACTACGAGCAGTACTTC. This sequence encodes CATSRRQDYEQYF.

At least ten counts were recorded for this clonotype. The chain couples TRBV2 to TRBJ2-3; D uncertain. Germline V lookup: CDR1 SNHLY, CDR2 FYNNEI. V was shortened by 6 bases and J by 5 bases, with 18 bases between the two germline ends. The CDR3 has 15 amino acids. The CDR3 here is CASSPRVAGKDTQYF. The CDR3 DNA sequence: TGTGCCAGCAGCCCCCGTGTGGCTGGTAAAGATACGCAGTATTTT.

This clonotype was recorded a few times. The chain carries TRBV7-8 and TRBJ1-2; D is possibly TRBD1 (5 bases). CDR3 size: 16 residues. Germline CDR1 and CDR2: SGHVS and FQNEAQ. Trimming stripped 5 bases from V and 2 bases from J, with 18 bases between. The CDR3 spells CASSPRDGGKNYGYTF. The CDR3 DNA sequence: TGTGCCAGCAGCCCTAGAGACGGGGGGAAGAACTATGGCTACACCTTC.

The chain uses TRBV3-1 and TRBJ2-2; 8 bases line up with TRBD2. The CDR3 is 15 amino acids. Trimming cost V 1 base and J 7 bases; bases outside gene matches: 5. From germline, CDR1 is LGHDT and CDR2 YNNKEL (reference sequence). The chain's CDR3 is CASSQVFRGGGELFF. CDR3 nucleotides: TGTGCCAGCAGCCAAGTTTTTCGGGGGGGCGGGGAGCTGTTTTTT.

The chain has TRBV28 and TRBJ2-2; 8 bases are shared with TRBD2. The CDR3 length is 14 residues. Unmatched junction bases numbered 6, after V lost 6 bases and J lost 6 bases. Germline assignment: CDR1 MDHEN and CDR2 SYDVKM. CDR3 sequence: CASSGRAFPGELFF. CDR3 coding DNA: TGTGCCAGCAGCGGGAGGGCCTTCCCCGGGGAGCTGTTTTTT.

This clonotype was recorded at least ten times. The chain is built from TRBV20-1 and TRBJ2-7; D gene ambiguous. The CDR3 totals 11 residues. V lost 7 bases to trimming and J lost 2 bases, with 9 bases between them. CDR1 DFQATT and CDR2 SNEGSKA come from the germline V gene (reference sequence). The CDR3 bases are TGCAGTGGGCAGGTCACCTACGAGCAGTACTTC. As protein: CSGQVTYEQYF.

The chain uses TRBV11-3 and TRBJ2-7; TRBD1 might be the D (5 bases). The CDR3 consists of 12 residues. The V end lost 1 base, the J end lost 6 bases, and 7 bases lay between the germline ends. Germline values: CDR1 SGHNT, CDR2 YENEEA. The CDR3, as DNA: TGTGCCAGCAGCTTAGTAGGGGCCGAGCAGTACTTC. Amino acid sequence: CASSLVGAEQYF. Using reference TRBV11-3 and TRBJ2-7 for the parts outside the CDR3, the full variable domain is EAGVVQSPRYKIIEKKQPVAFWCNPISGHNTLYWYLQNLGQGPELLIRYENEEAVDDSQLPKDRFSAERLKGVDSTLKIQPAELGDSAVYLCASSLVGAEQYFGPGTRLTVT.

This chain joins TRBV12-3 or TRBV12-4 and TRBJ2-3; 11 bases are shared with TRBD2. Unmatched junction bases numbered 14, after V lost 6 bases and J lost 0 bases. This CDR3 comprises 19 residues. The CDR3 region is CASSPLAGGLSYSTDTQYF. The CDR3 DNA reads TGTGCCAGCAGCCCTCTAGCGGGGGGCCTTTCATATAGCACAGATACGCAGTATTTT.

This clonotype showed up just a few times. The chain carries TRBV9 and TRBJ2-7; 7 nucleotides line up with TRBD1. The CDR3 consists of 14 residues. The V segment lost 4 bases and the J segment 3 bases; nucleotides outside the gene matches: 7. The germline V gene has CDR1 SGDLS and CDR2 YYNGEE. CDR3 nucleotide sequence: TGTGCCAGCAGCTTCGGAGACAGGGACTACGAGCAGTACTTC. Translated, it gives CASSFGDRDYEQYF.

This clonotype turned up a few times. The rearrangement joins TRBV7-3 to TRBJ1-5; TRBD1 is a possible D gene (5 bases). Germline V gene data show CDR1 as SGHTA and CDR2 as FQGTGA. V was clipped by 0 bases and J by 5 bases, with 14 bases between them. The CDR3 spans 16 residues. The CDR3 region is CASSLTSGGVDQPQHF. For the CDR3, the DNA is TGTGCCAGCAGCTTAACATCCGGGGGTGTGGATCAGCCCCAGCATTTT.